What follows are 14 T cell receptor beta chains derived from one specimen sequenced in a study of CD8 T cells in ankylosing spondylitis. TCRdb re-analysed the 5' RACE reads in MiXCR, keeping a single row per CDR3 protein. The table shows 130,000 to 150,000 distinct CDR3 sequences, with 7% to 9% occurring only once. Sequencing input: synovial fluid, either unsorted or a sorted T cell fraction (not recorded which). The receptors come from a male donor with ankylosing spondylitis.

There are many counts of this clonotype. The rearrangement joins TRBV12-3 or TRBV12-4 to TRBJ1-5, with 9 bases fitting TRBD1. Trimming cost V 6 bases and J 0 bases; bases outside gene matches: 6. CDR3 size: 16 residues. The CDR3 here is CASSPGTGYSNQPQHF. The DNA for the CDR3 is TGTGCCAGCAGCCCTGGGACAGGGTATAGCAATCAGCCCCAGCATTTT.

This clonotype showed up many times. CDR3 coding DNA: TGCGCCAGCAGCCAAGATCGGGCTAGCGGGAGCCCAGATACGCAGTATTTT. Amino acid sequence: CASSQDRASGSPDTQYF. The V call is TRBV4-1, the J call TRBJ2-3, with 10 bases lining up with TRBD2. The CDR3 runs to 17 residues. V shed 0 bases, J shed 4 bases, and the junction held 7 bases outside the gene matches. Germline V lookup: CDR1 MGHRA, CDR2 YSYEKL.

This clonotype has at least ten counts. The rearrangement joins TRBV6-1 to TRBJ2-1; 9 bases align to TRBD2. Germline CDR1 and CDR2: MNHNS and SASEGT. Trimming removed 0 bases from V and 8 bases from J; junction bases left unmatched: 11. The CDR3 length is 17 residues. CDR3 nucleotide sequence: TGTGCCAGCAGTGAAGCCCCTTCTAGCGGGAAATGGGATGAGCAGTTCTTC. Encoded protein: CASSEAPSSGKWDEQFF.

The chain combines TRBV7-9 with TRBJ2-7; 7 bases align to TRBD2. V shed 0 bases and J 6 bases; nucleotides not matched to a gene: 5. The CDR3 consists of 14 residues. CDR1 and CDR2 (germline): SEHNR, FQNEAQ (reference sequence). CDR3 sequence (DNA): TGTGCCAGCAGCTTAGCGGGAGGGTATGGCGAGCAGTACTTC. It translates to CASSLAGGYGEQYF. The whole variable domain, remainder taken from reference TRBV7-9 and TRBJ2-7, is DTGVSQNPRHKITKRGQNVTFRCDPISEHNRLYWYRQTLGQGPEFLTYFQNEAQLEKSRLLSDRFSAERPKGSFSTLEIQRTEQGDSAMYLCASSLAGGYGEQYFGPGTRLTVT.

Ten or more counts support this clonotype. This chain joins TRBV3-1 and TRBJ2-1; a weak D match, TRBD1 (6 bases). With 0 bases removed from V and 4 bases from J, the gap between germline ends came to 10 bases. CDR3 size: 15 residues. The germline V gene has CDR1 LGHDT and CDR2 YNNKEL (reference sequence). The chain's CDR3 is CASSQDRGWYNEQFF. CDR3 coding DNA: TGTGCCAGCAGCCAAGATAGGGGGTGGTACAATGAGCAGTTCTTC.

This clonotype was counted many times. This sequence joins TRBV5-1 and TRBJ2-1, with TRBD2 matching over 15 bases. CDR3 length equals 16 residues. Germline lookup yields CDR1 SGHRS and CDR2 YFSETQ. V was clipped by 4 bases and J by 2 bases; unmatched bases: 1. The CDR3 here is CASSGTSGGTYNEQFF. The CDR3 region has the DNA TGCGCCAGCAGCGGGACTAGCGGGGGGACCTACAATGAGCAGTTCTTC. Complete variable domain (other parts from reference TRBV5-1 and TRBJ2-1): KAGVTQTPRYLIKTRGQQVTLSCSPISGHRSVSWYQQTPGQGLQFLFEYFSETQRNKGNFPGRFSGRQFSNSRSEMNVSTLELGDSALYLCASSGTSGGTYNEQFFGPGTRLTVL.

The rearrangement uses TRBV20-1 and TRBJ1-1, with D maybe TRBD1 (5 bases). This CDR3 has 14 amino acids. V was clipped by 6 bases and J by 1 base, with 15 bases between them. The germline CDR1 and CDR2 sequences are DFQATT and SNEGSKA (reference sequence). The CDR3 spells CSAPAGGGNTEAFF. The CDR3, as DNA: TGCAGTGCCCCCGCGGGGGGGGGGAACACTGAAGCTTTCTTT.

This clonotype was seen many times. The chain has TRBV2 and TRBJ1-1; D remains unclear. Trimming left V 4 bases short and J 6 bases short, with 12 bases between. The germline V gene encodes CDR1 SNHLY and CDR2 FYNNEI. This CDR3 is built from 13 residues. The CDR3 region is CASSAQPYAEAFF. CDR3 bases: TGTGCCAGCAGTGCCCAGCCTTACGCTGAAGCTTTCTTT.

This clonotype was counted many times. V gene TRBV4-2 combines with J gene TRBJ1-2; D is possibly TRBD1 (6 bases). CDR3 size: 14 residues. Per germline, CDR1 LGHNA and CDR2 YNFKEQ. V shed 0 bases and J shed 4 bases, with 9 bases lying between them. The CDR3 DNA reads as TGTGCCAGCAGCCAAGACTGGGACACCTATGGCTACACCTTC. It translates to CASSQDWDTYGYTF.

This clonotype was recorded a few times. V usage is TRBV7-9 and J usage is TRBJ1-1; tentatively, D is TRBD1 (5 bases). The V gene lost 6 bases and the J gene lost 5 bases, with 10 bases spanning the gap. Per germline, CDR1 SEHNR and CDR2 FQNEAQ (reference sequence). The CDR3 has 12 residues. The CDR3 DNA is TGTGCCAGCAGGTTCGGGGGGACTGAAGCTTTCTTT. Protein sequence: CASRFGGTEAFF.

This clonotype was seen many times. The V gene is TRBV4-2, the J gene TRBJ2-3, with a weak D call TRBD1 (5 bases). Germline V gene sequence: CDR1 LGHNA, CDR2 YNFKEQ. The V end lost 4 bases, the J end lost 4 bases, and 18 bases lay between the germline ends. The CDR3 contains 16 residues. For the CDR3, the DNA is TGTGCCAGCAGCCGGGGCGGCCTCCGATCCTCAGATACGCAGTATTTT. It encodes CASSRGGLRSSDTQYF.

This clonotype was seen repeatedly, ten times or more. This chain uses TRBV5-5 with TRBJ1-2, with TRBD1 identical over 8 bases. Germline lookup yields CDR1 SGHKS and CDR2 YYEKEE (reference sequence). CDR3 length: 15 amino acids. V lost 4 bases, J lost 0 bases, and 5 bases stayed unmatched. CDR3 sequence (DNA): TGTGCCAGCAGCGCACAGACAGGGGCTAACTATGGCTACACCTTC. This translates into CASSAQTGANYGYTF.

V gene TRBV6-2 or TRBV6-3 combines with J gene TRBJ1-2, with 7 positions matching TRBD1. This CDR3 comprises 14 residues. V gave up 5 bases and J gave up 4 bases; unmatched junction bases: 7. CDR1 MNHEY and CDR2 SVGEGT come from the germline V gene. The CDR3 here is CASSRPGTAYGYTF. DNA of the CDR3: TGTGCCAGCAGTCGCCCCGGGACAGCCTATGGCTACACCTTC.

This clonotype has a count of ten or more. The genes are TRBV18 and TRBJ2-3; no clear D. CDR1 is KGHSH and CDR2 is LQKENI in the germline V gene. CDR3 length: 12 residues. Deletions cut 6 bases from V and 6 bases from J, with 10 bases between. The DNA for the CDR3 is TGTGCCAGCTCGCAGAATGGGGATACGCAGTATTTT. It codes for CASSQNGDTQYF.